This T cell receptor (beta chain) was found in a study of T cell clonality in common variable immunodeficiency. Study-wide results and limits: Shared TCRbeta clones were fewer between CVID subjects than controls. In common variable immunodeficiency, TCR beta chains reportedly carried fewer deletions and N-nucleotide insertions.

The repertoire was sequenced with immunoSEQ multiplex PCR; TCRdb's copy has only in-frame clones and lacks some. The specimen has about 43,000 clones, none found just once. This clone was counted at least ten times. Antigen specificity is unknown. The receptor was isolated from a person aged 18-69 years in good health. The sequencing sample was made of peripheral blood mononuclear cells.

This CDR3 reads CASSYGTALYNEQFF. Incomplete CDR3 DNA: TGTGCCAGTAGTTACGGGACAGCTCTCTACAATGAG. The rearrangement joins TRBV19 to TRBJ2-1, with TRBD1 matching over 7 bases. The read falls 3 residues short of the CDR3 end, and the missing part is taken from the germline J gene. The V gene's germline CDR1 is LNHDA and CDR2 SQIVND (reference sequence). V dropped 5 bases and J dropped 3; count of bases not matched to a gene: 7. This CDR3 is 15 amino acids long.